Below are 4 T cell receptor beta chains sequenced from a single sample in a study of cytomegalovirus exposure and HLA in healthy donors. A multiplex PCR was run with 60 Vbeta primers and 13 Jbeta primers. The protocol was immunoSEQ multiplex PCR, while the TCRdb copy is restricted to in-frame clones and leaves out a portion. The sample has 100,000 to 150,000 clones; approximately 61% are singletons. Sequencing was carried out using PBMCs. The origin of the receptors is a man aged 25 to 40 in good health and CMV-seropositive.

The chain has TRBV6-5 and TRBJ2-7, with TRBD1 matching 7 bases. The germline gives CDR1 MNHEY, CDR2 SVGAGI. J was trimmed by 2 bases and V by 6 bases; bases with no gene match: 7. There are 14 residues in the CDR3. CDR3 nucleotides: TGTGCCAGCAGGACAGGGTGGATGGCCTACGAGCAGTACTTC. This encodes CASRTGWMAYEQYF.

The CDR3 reads CASRSKAGNYGYTF. The CDR3 coding sequence is TGTGCCAGCAGATCTAAGGCGGGGAACTATGGCTACACCTTC. The chain links TRBV6-6 to TRBJ1-2; D call uncertain. Germline V lookup: CDR1 MNHNY, CDR2 SVGAGI (reference sequence). V was pared by 6 bases and J by 2 bases, with 13 bases between. The CDR3 contains 14 residues.

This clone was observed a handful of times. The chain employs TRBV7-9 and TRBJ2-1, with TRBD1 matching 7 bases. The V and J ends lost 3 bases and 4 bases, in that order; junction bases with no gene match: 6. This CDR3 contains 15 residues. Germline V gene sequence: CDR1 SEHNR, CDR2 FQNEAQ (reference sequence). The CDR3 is CASSFVDRPYNEQFF. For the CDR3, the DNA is TGTGCCAGCAGCTTCGTGGACAGGCCGTACAATGAGCAGTTCTTC.

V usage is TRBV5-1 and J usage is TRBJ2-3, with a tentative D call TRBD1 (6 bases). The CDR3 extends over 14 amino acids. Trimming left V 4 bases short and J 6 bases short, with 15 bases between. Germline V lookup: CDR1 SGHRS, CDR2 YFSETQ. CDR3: CASSPTRGQDTQYF. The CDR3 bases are TGCGCCAGCAGCCCCACGAGAGGACAGGATACGCAGTATTTT.